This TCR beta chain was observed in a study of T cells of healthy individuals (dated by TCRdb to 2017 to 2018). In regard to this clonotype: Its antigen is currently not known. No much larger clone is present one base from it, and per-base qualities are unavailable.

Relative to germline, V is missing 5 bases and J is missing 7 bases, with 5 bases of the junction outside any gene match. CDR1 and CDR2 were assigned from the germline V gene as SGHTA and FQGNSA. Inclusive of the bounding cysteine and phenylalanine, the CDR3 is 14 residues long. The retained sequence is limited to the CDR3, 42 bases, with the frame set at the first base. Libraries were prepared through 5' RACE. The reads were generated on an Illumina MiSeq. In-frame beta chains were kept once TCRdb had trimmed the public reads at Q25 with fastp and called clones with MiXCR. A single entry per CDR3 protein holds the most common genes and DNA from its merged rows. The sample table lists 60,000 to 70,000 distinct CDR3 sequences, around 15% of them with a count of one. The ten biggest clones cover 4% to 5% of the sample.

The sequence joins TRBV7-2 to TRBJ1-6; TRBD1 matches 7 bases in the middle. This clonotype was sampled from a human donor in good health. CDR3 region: CASSKRGGNSPLHF. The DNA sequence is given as TGTGCCAGCAGCAAGCGAGGGGGCAATTCACCCCTCCACTTT.